Shown below are 5 T cell receptor beta chains from a single sample sequenced in a study of CD8+CD57+ T cells in acquired aplastic anemia. Researchers used genomic DNA as the template to profile TCR beta VDJ and CDR3. TCRdb reprocessed the reads with MiXCR, giving one entry per CDR3 protein. Among roughly 180,000 distinct CDR3 sequences listed, roughly three fifths were seen once. By flow cytometry, patients selected for sequencing had shown an expansion of CD8+CD57+ cells. Sequencing was carried out using sorted CD4+, CD8+, or CD8+CD57+ T cells (not recorded which) from PBMCs. These receptor sequences come from a human donor with aplastic anemia.

This chain joins TRBV5-6 and TRBJ2-7, with 13 positions matching TRBD2. This CDR3 is built from 14 residues. Germline CDR1 and CDR2: SGHDT and YYEEEE. The junction had 3 bases not matched to a gene; V was cut back by 4 bases and J by 5 bases. This CDR3 reads CASSTSGGAHEQYF. The DNA for the CDR3 is TGTGCCAGCAGCACTAGCGGGGGGGCCCACGAGCAGTACTTC.

This clonotype was detected many times. The V call is TRBV6-5, the J call TRBJ2-2, with D possibly being TRBD1 (6 bases). V gave up 2 bases and J gave up 5 bases, with 15 bases separating them. The CDR3 totals 16 residues. Germline V lookup: CDR1 MNHEY, CDR2 SVGAGI. CDR3 coding DNA: TGTGCCAGCAGTTACAGGATTAGGGGGTATACCGGGGAGCTGTTTTTT. Its protein is CASSYRIRGYTGELFF.

J is TRBJ1-3 and V is TRBV15; weak D call: TRBD1 (5 bases). This CDR3 region has 15 residues. Per germline, CDR1 LNHNV and CDR2 YYDKDF (reference sequence). Trimming cost V 0 bases and J 4 bases, with 10 bases left between them. DNA for the CDR3: TGTGCCACCAGCAGAGAACCCGGGGACGGAAACACCATATATTTT. Amino acid sequence: CATSREPGDGNTIYF.

This clonotype was detected only a few times. The chain links TRBV20-1 to TRBJ2-3, with 8 bases aligning to TRBD2. Germline CDR1 reads DFQATT; CDR2 reads SNEGSKA (reference sequence). V trimming: 8 bases; J trimming: 6 bases; junction bases outside the gene matches: 4. The CDR3 covers 11 residues. DNA for the CDR3: TGCAGTCCCCGGGGGGGGGATACGCAGTATTTT. This sequence encodes CSPRGGDTQYF.

CDR3 region: CSASTGGDSYEQYF. The CDR3 DNA follows: TGCAGTGCTTCGACAGGCGGCGATTCCTACGAGCAGTACTTC. The chain couples TRBV20-1 to TRBJ2-7, with a tentative D call TRBD1 (6 bases). Germline V lookup: CDR1 DFQATT, CDR2 SNEGSKA (reference sequence). This CDR3 has 14 amino acids. The V end lost 5 bases, the J end lost 1 base, and 15 bases lay between the germline ends.